The entry below gives a single T cell receptor (beta chain) sequence along with its context. All enrollees were about 18 to 95 years old and from approximately 24 US areas. Assignment of participants to cohorts was predicated upon participant-reported clinical history. V was shortened by 2 bases and J by 4 bases, with 9 bases between the two germline ends. This CDR3 spans 13 amino acids. Germline CDR1 MGHRA, CDR2 YSYEKL. In the original processing: Reference gene primer amplification yielded estimated nucleated cell counts. The table came from immunoSEQ multiplex PCR; TCRdb's copy has only in-frame clones and leaves some out. V and J calls and clone size come straight from that table; D and trimming were deduced from the DNA. The data contain roughly 250,000 clones, roughly 86% of them singletons. This record comes from a study of blood T cell repertoires in COVID-19. Study overall: Samples came from the United States, Italy and Spain, spanning acute and convalescent COVID-19.

Input material: PBMCs or T cells enriched from blood (not recorded which). The chain recombines TRBV4-1 with TRBJ2-7, with D uncertain. This TCR came from a woman in her forties or fifties who had recovered from COVID-19. Here the CDR3 reads CASSQPPRYEQYF. CDR3 coding DNA: TGCGCCAGCAGCCAACCTCCCCGTTACGAGCAGTACTTC.